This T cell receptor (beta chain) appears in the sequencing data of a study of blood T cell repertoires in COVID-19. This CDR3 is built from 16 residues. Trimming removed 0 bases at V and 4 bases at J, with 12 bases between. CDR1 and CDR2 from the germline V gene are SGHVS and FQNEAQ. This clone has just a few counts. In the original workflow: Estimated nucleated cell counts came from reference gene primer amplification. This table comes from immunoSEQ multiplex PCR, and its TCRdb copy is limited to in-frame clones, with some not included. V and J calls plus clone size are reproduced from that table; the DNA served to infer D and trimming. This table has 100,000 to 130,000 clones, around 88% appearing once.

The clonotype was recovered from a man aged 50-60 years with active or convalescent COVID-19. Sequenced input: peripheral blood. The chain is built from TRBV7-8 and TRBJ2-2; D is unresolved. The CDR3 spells CASSLARFSGTGELFF. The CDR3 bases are TGTGCCAGCAGCTTAGCCCGGTTTTCGGGCACCGGGGAGCTGTTTTTT.